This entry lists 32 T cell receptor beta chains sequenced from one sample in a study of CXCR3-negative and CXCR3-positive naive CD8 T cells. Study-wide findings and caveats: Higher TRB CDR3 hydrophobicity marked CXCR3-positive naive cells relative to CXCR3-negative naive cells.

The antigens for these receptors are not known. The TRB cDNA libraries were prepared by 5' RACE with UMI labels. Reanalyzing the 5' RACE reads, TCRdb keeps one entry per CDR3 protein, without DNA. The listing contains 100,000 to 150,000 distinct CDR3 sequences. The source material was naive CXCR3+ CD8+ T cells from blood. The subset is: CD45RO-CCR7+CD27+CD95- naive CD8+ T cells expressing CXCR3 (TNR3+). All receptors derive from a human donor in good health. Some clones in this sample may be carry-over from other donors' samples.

The chain's CDR3 is CASSQELASRYEQYF. The chain recombines TRBV3-1 with TRBJ2-7. The CDR3 has 15 amino acids. CDR1 LGHDT and CDR2 YNNKEL come from the germline V gene (reference sequence).

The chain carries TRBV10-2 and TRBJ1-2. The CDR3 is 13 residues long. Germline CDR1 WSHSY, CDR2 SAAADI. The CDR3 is CASSDQPNYGYTF.

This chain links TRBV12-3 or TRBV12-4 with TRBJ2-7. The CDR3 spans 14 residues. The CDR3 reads CASSSTEDSYEQYF.

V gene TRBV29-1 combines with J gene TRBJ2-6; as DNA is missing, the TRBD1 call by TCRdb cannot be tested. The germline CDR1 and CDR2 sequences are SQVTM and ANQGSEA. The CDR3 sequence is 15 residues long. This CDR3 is CSVEDWDAGANVLTF.

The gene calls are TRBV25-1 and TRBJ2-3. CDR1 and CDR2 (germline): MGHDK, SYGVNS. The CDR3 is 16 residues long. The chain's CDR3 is CASSVRWQASTDTQYF.

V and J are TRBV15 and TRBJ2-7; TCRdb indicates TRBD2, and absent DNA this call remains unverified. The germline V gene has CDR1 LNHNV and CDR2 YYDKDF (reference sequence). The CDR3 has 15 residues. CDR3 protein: CATSSPGGGSYEQYF.

CDR3 protein: CASSLALGQGYEQYF. The chain carries TRBV5-5 and TRBJ2-7; TCRdb reports TRBD1, a call that lacks DNA to check it against. Germline values: CDR1 SGHKS, CDR2 YYEKEE (reference sequence). The CDR3 has 15 residues.

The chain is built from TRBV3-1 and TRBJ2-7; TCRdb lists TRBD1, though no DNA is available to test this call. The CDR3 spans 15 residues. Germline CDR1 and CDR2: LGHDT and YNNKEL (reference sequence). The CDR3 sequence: CASSPQDNQAYEQYF.

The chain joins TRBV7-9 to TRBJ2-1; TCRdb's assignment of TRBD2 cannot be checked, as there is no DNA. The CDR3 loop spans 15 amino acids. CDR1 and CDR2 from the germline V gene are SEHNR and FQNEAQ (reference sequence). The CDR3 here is CASSPSGASYNEQFF. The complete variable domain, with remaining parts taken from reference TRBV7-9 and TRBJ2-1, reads DTGVSQNPRHKITKRGQNVTFRCDPISEHNRLYWYRQTLGQGPEFLTYFQNEAQLEKSRLLSDRFSAERPKGSFSTLEIQRTEQGDSAMYLCASSPSGASYNEQFFGPGTRLTVL.

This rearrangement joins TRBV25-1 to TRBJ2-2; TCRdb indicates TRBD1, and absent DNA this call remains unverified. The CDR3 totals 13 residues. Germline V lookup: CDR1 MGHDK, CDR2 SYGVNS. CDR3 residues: CASTPGGHGELFF. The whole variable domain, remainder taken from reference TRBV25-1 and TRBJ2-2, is EADIYQTPRYLVIGTGKKITLECSQTMGHDKMYWYQQDPGMELHLIHYSYGVNSTEKGDLSSESTVSRIRTEHFPLTLESARPSHTSQYLCASTPGGHGELFFGEGSRLTVL.

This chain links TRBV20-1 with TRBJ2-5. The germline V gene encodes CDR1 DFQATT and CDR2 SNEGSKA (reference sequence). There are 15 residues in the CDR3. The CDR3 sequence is CTARERPAPQETQYF.

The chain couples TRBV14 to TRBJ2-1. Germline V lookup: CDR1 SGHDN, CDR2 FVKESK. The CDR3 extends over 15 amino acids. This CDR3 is CASSQYGTTNDEQFF.

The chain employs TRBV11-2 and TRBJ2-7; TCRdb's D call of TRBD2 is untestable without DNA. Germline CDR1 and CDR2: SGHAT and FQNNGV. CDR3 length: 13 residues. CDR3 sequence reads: CASSLALAYEQYF.

The chain's CDR3 is CASRPLDPTDYTGELFF. The chain is built from TRBV28 and TRBJ2-2; TCRdb's D call, TRBD2, is unchecked because there is no DNA. From germline, CDR1 is MDHEN and CDR2 SYDVKM. The CDR3 loop spans 17 amino acids. The full variable domain, in which reference TRBV28 and TRBJ2-2 provide the parts outside the CDR3, is DVKVTQSSRYLVKRTGEKVFLECVQDMDHENMFWYRQDPGLGLRLIYFSYDVKMKEKGDIPEGYSVSREKKERFSLILESASTNQTSMYLCASRPLDPTDYTGELFFGEGSRLTVL.

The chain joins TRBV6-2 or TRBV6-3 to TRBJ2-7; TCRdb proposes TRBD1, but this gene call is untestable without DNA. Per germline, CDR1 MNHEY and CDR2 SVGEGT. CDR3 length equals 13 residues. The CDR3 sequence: CASTPRAYYEQYF.

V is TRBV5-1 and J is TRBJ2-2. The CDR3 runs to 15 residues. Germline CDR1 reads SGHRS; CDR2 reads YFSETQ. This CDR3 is CASSSTNGLTGELFF.

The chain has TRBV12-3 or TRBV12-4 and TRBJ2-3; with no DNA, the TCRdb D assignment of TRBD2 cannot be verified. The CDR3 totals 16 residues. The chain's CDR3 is CASSRLAGETPDTQYF.

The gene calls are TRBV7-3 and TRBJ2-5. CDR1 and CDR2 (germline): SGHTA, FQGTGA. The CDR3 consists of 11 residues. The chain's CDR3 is CASRSWVTQYF.

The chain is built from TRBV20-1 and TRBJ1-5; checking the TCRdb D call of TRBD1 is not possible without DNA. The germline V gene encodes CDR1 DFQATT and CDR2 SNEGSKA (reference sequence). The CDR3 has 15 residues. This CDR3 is CSAREETGEDQPQHF.

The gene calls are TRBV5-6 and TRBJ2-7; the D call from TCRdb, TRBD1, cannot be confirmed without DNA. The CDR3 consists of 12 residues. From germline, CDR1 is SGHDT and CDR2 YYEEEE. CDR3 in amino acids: CASSLGDTEQYF.

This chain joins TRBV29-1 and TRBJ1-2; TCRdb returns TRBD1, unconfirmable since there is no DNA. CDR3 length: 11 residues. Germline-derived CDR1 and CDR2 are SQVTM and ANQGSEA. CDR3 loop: CSVPFGGGYTF.

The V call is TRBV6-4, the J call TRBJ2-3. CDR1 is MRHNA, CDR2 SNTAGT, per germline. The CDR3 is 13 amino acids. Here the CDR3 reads CASSESPWGTQYF.

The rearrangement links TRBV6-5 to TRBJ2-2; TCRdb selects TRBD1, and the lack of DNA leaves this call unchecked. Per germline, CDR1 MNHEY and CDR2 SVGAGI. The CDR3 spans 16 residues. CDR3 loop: CASSSGQGRYTGELFF.

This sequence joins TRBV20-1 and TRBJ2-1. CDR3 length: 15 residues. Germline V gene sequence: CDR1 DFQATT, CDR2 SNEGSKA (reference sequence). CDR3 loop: CSARWVGSSYNEQFF.

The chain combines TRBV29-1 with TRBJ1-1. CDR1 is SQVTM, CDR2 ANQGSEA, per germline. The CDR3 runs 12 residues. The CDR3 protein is CSVGGRDTEAFF. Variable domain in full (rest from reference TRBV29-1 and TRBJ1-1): SAVISQKPSRDICQRGTSLTIQCQVDSQVTMMFWYRQQPGQSLTLIATANQGSEATYESGFVIDKFPISRPNLTFSTLTVSNMSPEDSSIYLCSVGGRDTEAFFGQGTRLTVV.

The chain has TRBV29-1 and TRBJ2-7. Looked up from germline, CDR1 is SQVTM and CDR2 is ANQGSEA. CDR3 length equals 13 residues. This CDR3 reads CSVEAGGPYEQYF.

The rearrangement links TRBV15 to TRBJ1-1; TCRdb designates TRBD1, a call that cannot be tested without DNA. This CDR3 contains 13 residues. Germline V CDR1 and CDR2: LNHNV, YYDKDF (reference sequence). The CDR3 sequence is CATSGGLNTEAFF. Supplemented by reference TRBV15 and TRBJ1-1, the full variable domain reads DAMVIQNPRYQVTQFGKPVTLSCSQTLNHNVMYWYQQKSSQAPKLLFHYYDKDFNNEADTPDNFQSRRPNTSFCFLDIRSPGLGDTAMYLCATSGGLNTEAFFGQGTRLTVV.

CDR3 protein: CASSPLGVPDSYNEQFF. This chain joins TRBV7-3 and TRBJ2-1; no DNA is available, so the TRBD1 call from TCRdb remains unchecked. There are 17 residues in the CDR3. Looked up from germline, CDR1 is SGHTA and CDR2 is FQGTGA.

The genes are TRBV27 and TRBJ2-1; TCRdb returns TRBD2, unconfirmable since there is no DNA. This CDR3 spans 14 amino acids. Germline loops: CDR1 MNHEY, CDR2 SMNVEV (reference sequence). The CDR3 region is CASSWAERFGIQFF.

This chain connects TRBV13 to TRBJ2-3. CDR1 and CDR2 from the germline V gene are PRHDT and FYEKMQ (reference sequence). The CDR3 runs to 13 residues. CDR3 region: CASSARLTDTQYF.

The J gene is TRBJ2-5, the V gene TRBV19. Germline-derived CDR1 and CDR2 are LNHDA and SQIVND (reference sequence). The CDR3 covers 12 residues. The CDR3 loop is CASSIGDETQYF.

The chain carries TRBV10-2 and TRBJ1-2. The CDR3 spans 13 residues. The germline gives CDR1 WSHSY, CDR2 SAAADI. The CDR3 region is CASSYSLDYGYTF.